A selection of T cell receptor beta chains follows, all from one sample in a study of shared clonotypes between healthy human individuals. Assay: immunoSEQ multiplex PCR; the TCRdb copy retains only in-frame clones and omits some. Counted here are about 500,000 clones, approximately 71% occurring once; the ten biggest clones make up about 11%. Sequenced sample: PBMCs. The receptors stem from a middle-aged woman in good health. Some clones in this sample may be carry-over from other donors' samples. CDR3s leave out the opening cysteine and the closing phenylalanine or tryptophan.

j_call	v_call	cdr3_aa
TRBJ2-7	TRBV6-5	ASSYSGPYEQY
TRBJ2-5	TRBV25-1	ASSALLTRGQETQY
TRBJ1-1	TRBV7-7	ASSPGGSTEAF
TRBJ2-7	TRBV19	ASSIVLGGIYEQY
TRBJ2-7	TRBV18	ASSGEGVSYEQY
TRBJ2-1	TRBV2	ASRWAPSYNEQF
TRBJ2-1	TRBV11-3	ASSLVAGGEQF
TRBJ1-1	TRBV30	AWSVEVMNTEAF
TRBJ2-6	TRBV4-1	ASSPGNYQLFSPSGANVLT
TRBJ1-2	TRBV5-1	ASSPRTSGTIYGYT
TRBJ1-4	TRBV19	ASSIGVSEEKLF
TRBJ1-2	TRBV7-8	ASSLGSGDGYT
TRBJ2-7	TRBV4-3	ASSQEFHGGSYEQY
TRBJ1-2	TRBV6-5	ASSDHGRIGGYT
TRBJ2-1	TRBV6-5	ASSPGQTSYNEQF
TRBJ2-7	TRBV11-2	ASSPGTGGYEQY
TRBJ1-5	TRBV19	ASSIRQVGGDQPQH
TRBJ2-7	TRBV19	ASSPAGGGTYEQY
TRBJ2-5	TRBV27	ASSVGHGGREQETQY
TRBJ2-1	TRBV5-1	ASSLLLAGAPEQF
TRBJ2-1	TRBV7-2	ASSLVGLHNEQF
TRBJ2-7	TRBV5-4	ASSLATSGVPRAYEQY
TRBJ2-1	TRBV4-3	ASSQPGGSGYEQF
TRBJ2-1	TRBV5-4	ASSLKLAGASEQF
TRBJ2-3	TRBV6-1	ASSEVRLSTDTQY
TRBJ1-2	TRBV7-2	ASSLPQEGYGYT
TRBJ1-1	TRBV19	ASTLGQGNTEAF
TRBJ2-7	TRBV10-3	AISESEVSHEQY
.	TRBV18	ASSPPPGTAYEQY
TRBJ2-1	TRBV5-1	ASSPRQGRTYNEQF
TRBJ2-3	TRBV28	ASSWASPNSGDTQY
TRBJ1-2	TRBV21-1	ASSKRMFGTGTPSACGYT
TRBJ2-2	TRBV15	ATSGGLPAAGGELF
TRBJ1-3	TRBV9	ASSGTGGNSGNTIY
TRBJ2-5	TRBV2	ASSERQGRTQETQY
TRBJ2-5	TRBV7-8	ASRMGVGSGGETQY
TRBJ2-3	TRBV6-5	ASSYHLAGASDTQY
TRBJ2-7	TRBV18	ASSPSGFYEQY
TRBJ2-7	TRBV27	ASSLSTLPYEQY
TRBJ2-7	TRBV28	ASSLISGSYEQY